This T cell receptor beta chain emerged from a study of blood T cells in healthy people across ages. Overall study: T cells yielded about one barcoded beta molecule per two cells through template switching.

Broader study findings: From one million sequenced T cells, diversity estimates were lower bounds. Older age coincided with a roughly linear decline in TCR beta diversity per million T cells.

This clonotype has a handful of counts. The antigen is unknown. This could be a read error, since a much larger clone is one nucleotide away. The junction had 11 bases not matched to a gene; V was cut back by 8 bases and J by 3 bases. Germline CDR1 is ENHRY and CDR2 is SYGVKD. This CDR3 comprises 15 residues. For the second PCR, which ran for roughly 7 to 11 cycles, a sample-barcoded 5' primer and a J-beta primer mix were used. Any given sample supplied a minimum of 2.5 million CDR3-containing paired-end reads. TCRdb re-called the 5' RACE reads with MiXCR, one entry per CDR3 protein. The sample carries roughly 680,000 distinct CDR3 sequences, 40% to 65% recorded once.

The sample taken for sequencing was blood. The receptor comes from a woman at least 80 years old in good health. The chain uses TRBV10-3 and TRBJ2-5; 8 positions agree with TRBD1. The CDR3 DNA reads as TGTGCCATCGGAGTAGACCAGGGGGCTGAAGAGACCCAGTACTTC. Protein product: CAIGVDQGAEETQYF.